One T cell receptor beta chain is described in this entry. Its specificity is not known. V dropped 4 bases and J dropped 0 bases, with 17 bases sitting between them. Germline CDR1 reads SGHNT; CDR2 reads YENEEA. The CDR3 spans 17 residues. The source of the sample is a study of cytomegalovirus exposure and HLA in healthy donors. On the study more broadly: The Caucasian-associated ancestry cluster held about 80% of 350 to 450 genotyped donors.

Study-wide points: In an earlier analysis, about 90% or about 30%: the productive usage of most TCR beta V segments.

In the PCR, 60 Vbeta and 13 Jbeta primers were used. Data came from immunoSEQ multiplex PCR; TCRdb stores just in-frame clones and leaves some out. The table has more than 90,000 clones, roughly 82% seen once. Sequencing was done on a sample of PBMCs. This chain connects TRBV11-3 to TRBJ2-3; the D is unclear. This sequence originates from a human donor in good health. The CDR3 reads CASSSGLSGYSTDTQYF. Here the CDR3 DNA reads TGTGCCAGCAGCTCCGGATTGTCAGGTTATAGCACAGATACGCAGTATTTT.